Listed here are 28 T cell receptor beta chains from one sample, sequenced in a study of Ad26.COV2.S vaccination and SARS-CoV-2 variants. TCRdb's table, derived via immunoSEQ multiplex PCR, lists solely in-frame clones and lacks some. This sample has fewer than 500,000 clones, with 85% to 90% found just once. As for treatment: roughly 18 received Ad26.COV2.S at low or high dose, single or two shots; about 5 received placebo; per-sample allocation not given. The samples were gathered on day 63 after the first injection of vaccine or placebo. Specimen: peripheral blood, collected in a trial of Ad26.COV2.S vaccine versus placebo. Receptors originate from a person between 18 and 65 years old who received the Ad26.COV2.S COVID-19 vaccine or a placebo.

The rearrangement joins TRBV6-4 to TRBJ2-7; the D is unclear. The CDR3 contains 13 residues. The V gene's germline CDR1 is MRHNA and CDR2 SNTAGT. The V gene lost 5 bases and the J gene lost 6 bases, with 14 bases spanning the gap. The DNA of the CDR3 is TGTGCCAGCAGTTACCCCGAGCAATCCGAGCAGTACGTC. It yields the protein CASSYPEQSEQYV.

V is TRBV9 and J is TRBJ1-6; 8 bases agree with TRBD1. The CDR3 is 15 amino acids. Germline-derived CDR1 and CDR2 are SGDLS and YYNGEE. V dropped 5 bases and J dropped 7; count of bases not matched to a gene: 8. The CDR3 DNA follows: TGTGCCAGCAGTCGCCTCAGGGGGCCAAATTCACCCCTCCACTTT. This sequence encodes CASSRLRGPNSPLHF.

The rearrangement links TRBV5-1 to TRBJ2-2, with D perhaps TRBD1 (6 bases). The CDR3 consists of 14 residues. V shed 4 bases and J shed 1 base, with 8 bases lying between them. Germline-derived CDR1 and CDR2 are SGHRS and YFSETQ. The CDR3 DNA follows: TGCGCCAGCAGCCGGACAGTGAACACCGGGGAGCTGTTTTTT. Encoded protein: CASSRTVNTGELFF.

V gene TRBV5-8 combines with J gene TRBJ1-3, with D uncertain. Germline assignment: CDR1 SGHTS and CDR2 YDEGEE. Trimming removed 0 bases from V and 8 bases from J, with 9 bases in between. The CDR3 consists of 13 residues. Here the CDR3 DNA reads TGTGCCAGCAGCTTGGGTTGGGGTTACACCATATATTTT. Its protein is CASSLGWGYTIYF.

V is TRBV6-2 or TRBV6-3 and J is TRBJ2-7, with D unclear. CDR1 and CDR2 from the germline V gene are MNHEY and SVGEGT. V was cut by 2 bases and J by 6 bases, with 8 bases left in between. This CDR3 contains 12 residues. The CDR3 sequence is CASSYPEAEQYF. CDR3 DNA sequence: TGTGCCAGCAGTTACCCCGAGGCCGAGCAGTACTTC.

This clone appeared a single time. The rearrangement joins TRBV6-5 to TRBJ1-2; 11 positions agree with TRBD1. Germline lookup yields CDR1 MNHEY and CDR2 SVGAGI. The CDR3 sequence is 15 residues long. V was clipped by 1 base and J by 7 bases; unmatched bases: 5. The CDR3 region is CASSYWTGGRGGYTF. The CDR3 coding sequence is TGTGCCAGCAGTTACTGGACAGGGGGCCGGGGTGGCTACACCTTC.

The chain joins TRBV7-8 to TRBJ1-2; D gene unclear. V gave up 2 bases and J gave up 8 bases, with 12 bases separating them. The CDR3 has 13 residues. Germline V gene sequence: CDR1 SGHVS, CDR2 FQNEAQ. This CDR3 reads CASSLNIGDGYTF. The CDR3 coding sequence is TGTGCCAGCAGCTTAAATATTGGAGACGGCTACACCTTC.

The V call is TRBV7-2, the J call TRBJ2-3, with 8 bases fitting TRBD2. CDR3 length: 17 residues. V gave up 1 base and J gave up 2 bases; unmatched junction bases: 8. Germline-derived CDR1 and CDR2 are SGHTA and FQGNSA. The CDR3 loop reads CASSLVFIAGLTDTQYF. CDR3 nucleotides: TGTGCCAGCAGCTTAGTATTCATAGCGGGGCTCACAGATACGCAGTATTTT.

There are many counts of this clone. This chain connects TRBV25-1 to TRBJ2-2, with 10 bases fitting TRBD2. V shed 4 bases, J shed 3 bases, and the junction held 5 bases outside the gene matches. This CDR3 comprises 16 residues. In germline, CDR1 is MGHDK, CDR2 SYGVNS. The CDR3 loop is CASSGAGGLDTGELFF. CDR3 nucleotides: TGTGCCAGCAGTGGAGCGGGAGGGCTGGACACCGGGGAGCTGTTTTTT.

The gene calls are TRBV15 and TRBJ1-4, with a weak D call TRBD1 (5 bases). The germline gives CDR1 LNHNV, CDR2 YYDKDF (reference sequence). V lost 0 bases and J lost 0, with 5 bases in between. The CDR3 consists of 15 residues. The CDR3 nucleotides are TGTGCCACCAGCAGAGAGGGGGCAACTAATGAAAAACTGTTTTTT. Its translation: CATSREGATNEKLFF.

The chain combines TRBV18 with TRBJ2-3; D might be TRBD2 (6 bases). Trimming cost V 3 bases and J 4 bases, with 14 bases left between them. Per the germline V gene, CDR1 is KGHSH and CDR2 is LQKENI. The CDR3 is made up of 15 amino acids. This CDR3 is CASSPRGGGADTQYF. The CDR3 nucleotides read TGTGCCAGCTCACCGCGGGGAGGAGGGGCAGATACGCAGTATTTT.

This chain links TRBV6-2 or TRBV6-3 with TRBJ2-3; weak D call: TRBD2 (5 bases). CDR1 and CDR2 from the germline V gene are MNHEY and SVGEGT. This CDR3 spans 16 amino acids. V was cut by 2 bases and J by 2 bases, with 14 bases left in between. The CDR3 reads CASSYPLEFPTDTQYF. For the CDR3, the DNA is TGTGCCAGCAGTTACCCACTAGAGTTCCCCACAGATACGCAGTATTTT.

This chain links TRBV18 with TRBJ1-3; D is ambiguous. In germline, CDR1 is KGHSH, CDR2 LQKENI. This CDR3 comprises 14 residues. Trimming took off 6 bases at V and 8 bases at J, with 17 bases between the two ends. The CDR3, as DNA: TGTGCCAGCTCCCCTCGACGGGATCTGGACACCATATATTTT. Translation gives CASSPRRDLDTIYF.

As for this clone: One end of the junction is discordant with germline, which a read error may explain. The chain combines TRBV18 with TRBJ1-4; TRBD1 agrees at 9 bases. This CDR3 region has 13 residues. Germline V gene lookup returns CDR1 KGHSH and CDR2 LQKENI. CDR3 DNA: TGTGCCACCAGGACAGGGGTTAATGAAAGACTGTTTTTT. Translating it yields CATRTGVNERLFF.

The chain recombines TRBV6-2 or TRBV6-3 with TRBJ1-5, with 10 positions matching TRBD1. Trimming at V came to 6 bases and at J to 4 bases, leaving 3 bases not matched to a gene. Germline V gene data show CDR1 as MNHEY and CDR2 as SVGEGT. This CDR3 has 14 amino acids. CDR3 DNA sequence: TGTGCCAGCAGCTGGACAGGGGGTAATCAGCCCCAGCATTTT. It specifies CASSWTGGNQPQHF.

This rearrangement joins TRBV9 to TRBJ1-5; tentative D call: TRBD1 (5 bases). The germline V and J ends were trimmed by 3 bases and 4 bases, with 14 bases remaining between them. The CDR3 length is 15 residues. The germline V gene has CDR1 SGDLS and CDR2 YYNGEE. As DNA, the CDR3 is TGTGCCAGCAGCGCGGACTGGGGGGGGAATCAGCCCCAGCATTTT. As protein: CASSADWGGNQPQHF.

V gene TRBV7-8 combines with J gene TRBJ1-3, with D maybe TRBD1 (5 bases). The V and J ends lost 6 bases and 2 bases respectively, with 17 bases between them. Germline V CDR1 and CDR2: SGHVS, FQNEAQ. The CDR3 consists of 16 residues. CDR3 sequence: CASSRSAGVTGNTIYF. The CDR3 DNA sequence: TGTGCCAGCAGTCGCAGCGCGGGGGTTACTGGAAACACCATATATTTT.

As to this clone: Other DNA sequences from this sample encode an identical CDR3 as well. V gene TRBV5-1 combines with J gene TRBJ1-2, with 7 bases fitting TRBD1. This CDR3 contains 14 residues. V dropped 5 bases and J dropped 2; count of bases not matched to a gene: 6. The germline V gene has CDR1 SGHRS and CDR2 YFSETQ. The CDR3 DNA reads TGCGCCAGCAGTCCGACGACAGGGAACTATGGCTACACCTTC. Encoded protein: CASSPTTGNYGYTF. The entire variable domain, with the rest obtained from reference TRBV5-1 and TRBJ1-2, is as follows: KAGVTQTPRYLIKTRGQQVTLSCSPISGHRSVSWYQQTPGQGLQFLFEYFSETQRNKGNFPGRFSGRQFSNSRSEMNVSTLELGDSALYLCASSPTTGNYGYTFGSGTRLTVV.

This chain joins TRBV28 and TRBJ1-2; D might be TRBD1 (5 bases). The CDR3 spans 14 residues. Germline V CDR1 and CDR2: MDHEN, SYDVKM. V shed 5 bases and J shed 4 bases, with 14 bases lying between them. The CDR3 bases are TGTGCCAGCAGTGGGCGAGGAGGGGCCTATGGCTACACCTTC. It specifies CASSGRGGAYGYTF.

The genes are TRBV19 and TRBJ2-1; D ambiguous. Deletions cut 1 base from V and 6 bases from J, with 7 bases between. The V gene's germline CDR1 is LNHDA and CDR2 SQIVND (reference sequence). The CDR3 covers 13 residues. The CDR3 is CASSIGPLNEQFF. Here the CDR3 DNA reads TGTGCCAGTAGTATAGGGCCCCTCAATGAGCAGTTCTTC.

This chain connects TRBV6-5 to TRBJ2-1; TRBD2 aligns across 9 bases. With 4 bases clipped from V and 8 bases from J, the junction kept 9 bases outside the gene matches. Germline CDR1 is MNHEY and CDR2 is SVGAGI. The length of the CDR3 is 15 residues. CDR3 amino acids: CASSFGAGGFDEQFF. For the CDR3, the DNA is TGTGCCAGCAGTTTCGGAGCGGGGGGCTTTGATGAGCAGTTCTTC.

J is TRBJ2-1 and V is TRBV9; 12 bases are shared with TRBD2. Trimming removed 0 bases from V and 0 bases from J; junction bases left unmatched: 10. The CDR3 totals 20 residues. From germline, CDR1 is SGDLS and CDR2 YYNGEE. The CDR3 region is CASSVAPLTSGGSSYNEQFF. The CDR3 DNA follows: TGTGCCAGCAGCGTAGCGCCCTTGACTAGCGGGGGTAGCTCCTACAATGAGCAGTTCTTC.

J is TRBJ2-1 and V is TRBV15; a possible D gene is TRBD1 (6 bases). Trimming cost V 2 bases and J 6 bases, with 11 bases left between them. Germline assignment: CDR1 LNHNV and CDR2 YYDKDF (reference sequence). This CDR3 spans 14 amino acids. CDR3 sequence reads: CATSRKTGPNEQFF. CDR3 DNA: TGTGCCACCAGCAGAAAGACAGGACCCAATGAGCAGTTCTTC.

The V and J genes are TRBV4-3 and TRBJ2-3; 9 positions agree with TRBD2. V shed 3 bases, J shed 4 bases, and the junction held 5 bases outside the gene matches. The CDR3 runs 15 residues. CDR1 is LGHNA and CDR2 is YSLEER in the germline V gene. In DNA, the CDR3 is TGCGCCAGCAGCCAGCGGGGGGGCAGTGCAGATACGCAGTATTTT. Protein: CASSQRGGSADTQYF.

The J gene is TRBJ1-2, the V gene TRBV5-1; 9 bases are a match to TRBD1. The germline CDR1 and CDR2 sequences are SGHRS and YFSETQ. The V and J ends lost 4 bases and 7 bases, in that order; junction bases with no gene match: 8. The CDR3 is 14 amino acids. The CDR3 protein is CASSLDRGRFGYTF. As DNA, the CDR3 is TGCGCCAGCAGCCTTGACAGGGGGAGATTTGGCTACACCTTC. Supplemented by reference TRBV5-1 and TRBJ1-2, the full variable domain reads KAGVTQTPRYLIKTRGQQVTLSCSPISGHRSVSWYQQTPGQGLQFLFEYFSETQRNKGNFPGRFSGRQFSNSRSEMNVSTLELGDSALYLCASSLDRGRFGYTFGSGTRLTVV.

Concerning this clone itself: A much bigger clone sits one base away, suggesting this may be a read error. The rearrangement uses TRBV11-2 and TRBJ2-3; D ambiguous. Trimming left V 3 bases short and J 4 bases short, with 2 bases between. Germline CDR1 and CDR2: SGHAT and FQNNGV. This CDR3 comprises 11 residues. CDR3 bases: TGTGCCAGCAGCTTCCCAGATACGCAGTATTTT. This sequence encodes CASSFPDTQYF. Complete variable domain (other parts from reference TRBV11-2 and TRBJ2-3): EAGVAQSPRYKIIEKRQSVAFWCNPISGHATLYWYQQILGQGPKLLIQFQNNGVVDDSQLPKDRFSAERLKGVDSTLKIQPAKLEDSAVYLCASSFPDTQYFGPGTRLTVL.

This clone was found a few times. The chain combines TRBV5-1 with TRBJ2-7, with D perhaps given as TRBD1 or TRBD2 (5 bases each). Trimming left V 4 bases short and J 2 bases short, with 16 bases between. Germline V gene sequence: CDR1 SGHRS, CDR2 YFSETQ. The CDR3 spans 15 residues. In nucleotides, the CDR3 is TGCGCCAGCAGCCTTACCGGGGCCGTTACCTACGAGCAGTACTTC. It is translated as CASSLTGAVTYEQYF.

This clone was seen a few times. This sequence joins TRBV25-1 and TRBJ1-3; no clear D gene. The CDR3 consists of 15 residues. Germline CDR1 reads MGHDK; CDR2 reads SYGVNS. Deletions cut 3 bases from V and 4 bases from J, with 13 bases between. The CDR3 spells CASSDTRQYGNTIYF. In DNA form, the CDR3 reads TGTGCCAGCAGTGATACGCGACAATACGGAAACACCATATATTTT.